This TCR beta chain was identified during a study of cytomegalovirus exposure and HLA in healthy donors. The study, taken as a whole, reports: The study reported that TCR beta sequences accurately predicted HLA-A and HLA-B alleles in most subjects.

The CDR3 is 13 residues long. The germline V and J ends were trimmed by 6 bases and 2 bases, with 11 bases remaining between them. In germline, CDR1 is LNHDA, CDR2 SQIVND (reference sequence). Researchers ran the PCR with 60 Vbeta and 13 Jbeta primers. Profiled with immunoSEQ multiplex PCR; TCRdb holds only in-frame clones, not every one. The sample records more than 55,000 clones, 75% to 90% being singletons. This clone was detected once. Its matching antigen is unknown. This receptor was obtained from a woman aged 40 to 49 in good health and CMV-seronegative. Sequenced sample: PBMCs. The rearrangement uses TRBV19 and TRBJ2-7; possibly TRBD2 for D (6 bases). CDR3 sequence reads: CASSRDWAYEQYF. CDR3 coding DNA: TGTGCCAGTAGCCGGGACTGGGCCTACGAGCAGTACTTC.